The present TCR beta chain was sequenced within a study of Ad26.COV2.S vaccination and SARS-CoV-2 variants. Looking at the study overall: Intramuscular Ad26.COV2.S at 5x10^10 or 1x10^11 viral particles.

The treatment was: around 19 received Ad26.COV2.S at low or high dose, single or two shots; 5 received placebo; per-sample allocation not given. Day 63 after the first injection of vaccine or placebo was the sampling time. Study-wide results and limits: Spike-specific TCR breadth in vaccine recipients exceeded that seen in placebo recipients. Responses of T cells in total may have been underestimated by the TCR breadth and depth analyses. Post-vaccination spike-specific CD8+ and CD4+ T cell responses reportedly had substantial breadth.

Measured with immunoSEQ multiplex PCR; TCRdb has only the in-frame clones, and not every one. The profile shows around 450,000 clones, around 90% of them singletons. As for this clone: Its specificity is not known.

Germline values: CDR1 SGHNT, CDR2 YYREEE (reference sequence). V gave up 0 bases and J gave up 0 bases, with 7 bases separating them. The CDR3 runs to 16 residues. The TCR sequence derives from a person between 18 and 59 years old who received the Ad26.COV2.S COVID-19 vaccine or a placebo. The sequences come from peripheral blood, collected in a trial of Ad26.COV2.S vaccine versus placebo. The chain has TRBV5-4 and TRBJ1-6, with D hard to call. Here the CDR3 DNA reads TGTGCCAGCAGCTTGGACAGCAGCTCCTATAATTCACCCCTCCACTTT. Amino acids: CASSLDSSSYNSPLHF.